A single sample gave rise to the 9 T cell receptor beta chains below, sequenced in a study of blood T cell repertoires in COVID-19. Using immunoSEQ multiplex PCR, the repertoire was profiled, and TCRdb retains in-frame clones only, with some absent. The sample consists of 110,000 to 150,000 clones, over 70% of them appearing once. The sequenced sample was peripheral blood. The receptors here all came from a woman aged 55-69 years with acute or convalescent COVID-19.

The chain couples TRBV19 to TRBJ1-5; unclear D gene. Between the trimmed V and J ends, which lost 3 bases and 5 bases, there was a span of 5 bases. The germline gives CDR1 LNHDA, CDR2 SQIVND (reference sequence). CDR3 length: 12 residues. The CDR3 spells CASSIFDQPQHF. CDR3 nucleotides: TGTGCCAGTAGTATCTTTGATCAGCCCCAGCATTTT.

This chain uses TRBV27 with TRBJ2-3, with 9 nucleotides matching TRBD2. Germline-derived CDR1 and CDR2 are MNHEY and SMNVEV (reference sequence). V shed 3 bases, J shed 2 bases, and the junction held 6 bases outside the gene matches. The CDR3 spans 16 residues. The CDR3 loop reads CASSFDASGITDTQYF. The CDR3 DNA is TGTGCCAGCAGTTTCGACGCTAGCGGGATCACAGATACGCAGTATTTT.

This clone was found a few times. This chain connects TRBV5-1 to TRBJ2-1, with TRBD2 matching over 7 bases. V gave up 0 bases and J gave up 8 bases; unmatched junction bases: 5. CDR1 SGHRS and CDR2 YFSETQ come from the germline V gene. This CDR3 is built from 14 residues. The CDR3 loop reads CASSLAGGFDEQFF. The CDR3, as DNA: TGCGCCAGCAGCTTGGCGGGAGGTTTCGATGAGCAGTTCTTC.

This clone was picked up a small number of times. This rearrangement joins TRBV29-1 to TRBJ1-2; tentative D call: TRBD1 (5 bases). Germline lookup yields CDR1 SQVTM and CDR2 ANQGSEA. The CDR3 is made up of 15 amino acids. Trimming removed 4 bases at V and 5 bases at J, with 20 bases between. CDR3 amino acids: CSVVPPAGIAYGYTF. The CDR3 nucleotides read TGCAGCGTTGTCCCCCCGGCAGGGATCGCGTATGGCTACACCTTC. Looking up the rest from reference TRBV29-1 and TRBJ1-2 gives the full variable domain: SAVISQKPSRDICQRGTSLTIQCQVDSQVTMMFWYRQQPGQSLTLIATANQGSEATYESGFVIDKFPISRPNLTFSTLTVSNMSPEDSSIYLCSVVPPAGIAYGYTFGSGTRLTVV.

V gene TRBV24-1 combines with J gene TRBJ2-1; the match to TRBD1 covers 7 bases. V was pared by 5 bases and J by 5 bases, with 11 bases of the junction left unmatched. Germline values: CDR1 KGHDR, CDR2 SFDVKD. This CDR3 has 16 amino acids. CDR3 amino acids: CATSGQPGQYDNEQFF. The CDR3 DNA is TGTGCCACCAGTGGTCAGCCGGGACAGTACGACAATGAGCAGTTCTTC.

In its sample, this clone was seen a few times. The CDR3 loop reads CASSADKTSNQPQHF. CDR3 nucleotides: TGCGCCAGCAGTGCGGACAAAACTAGCAATCAGCCCCAGCATTTT. V is TRBV10-1 and J is TRBJ1-5, with D possibly TRBD1 on 5 matching bases. CDR1 and CDR2 from the germline V gene are WNHNN and SYGVQD (reference sequence). CDR3 length: 15 residues. Trimming pared 4 bases from V and 0 bases from J, leaving 10 bases between.

The chain employs TRBV5-1 and TRBJ1-2; D gene uncertain. This CDR3 is 12 amino acids long. Germline values: CDR1 SGHRS, CDR2 YFSETQ. Trimming removed 0 bases from V and 5 bases from J, with 5 bases in between. CDR3 residues: CASSLDGYGYTF. In DNA form, the CDR3 reads TGCGCCAGCAGCTTGGACGGGTATGGCTACACCTTC.

This clone was found a few times. The chain recombines TRBV18 with TRBJ2-7; 12 bases agree with TRBD2. Germline V CDR1 and CDR2: KGHSH, LQKENI. CDR3 length equals 16 residues. V was pared by 3 bases and J by 4 bases, with 7 bases of the junction left unmatched. CDR3 bases: TGTGCCAGCTCACCGCTGACTAGCGGGAGTCGGTACGAGCAGTACTTC. Translating it yields CASSPLTSGSRYEQYF. The full variable domain, its missing parts supplied by reference TRBV18 and TRBJ2-7, is NAGVMQNPRHLVRRRGQEARLRCSPMKGHSHVYWYRQLPEEGLKFMVYLQKENIIDESGMPKERFSAEFPKEGPSILRIQQVVRGDSAAYFCASSPLTSGSRYEQYFGPGTRLTVT.

This chain uses TRBV6-5 with TRBJ2-1, with 9 bases fitting TRBD2. CDR1 and CDR2 from the germline V gene are MNHEY and SVGAGI. The CDR3 is made up of 15 amino acids. V was clipped by 5 bases and J by 5 bases; unmatched bases: 7. The CDR3 here is CASSPRVAGDNEQFF. In DNA, the CDR3 is TGTGCCAGCAGTCCCCGAGTAGCGGGAGACAATGAGCAGTTCTTC.